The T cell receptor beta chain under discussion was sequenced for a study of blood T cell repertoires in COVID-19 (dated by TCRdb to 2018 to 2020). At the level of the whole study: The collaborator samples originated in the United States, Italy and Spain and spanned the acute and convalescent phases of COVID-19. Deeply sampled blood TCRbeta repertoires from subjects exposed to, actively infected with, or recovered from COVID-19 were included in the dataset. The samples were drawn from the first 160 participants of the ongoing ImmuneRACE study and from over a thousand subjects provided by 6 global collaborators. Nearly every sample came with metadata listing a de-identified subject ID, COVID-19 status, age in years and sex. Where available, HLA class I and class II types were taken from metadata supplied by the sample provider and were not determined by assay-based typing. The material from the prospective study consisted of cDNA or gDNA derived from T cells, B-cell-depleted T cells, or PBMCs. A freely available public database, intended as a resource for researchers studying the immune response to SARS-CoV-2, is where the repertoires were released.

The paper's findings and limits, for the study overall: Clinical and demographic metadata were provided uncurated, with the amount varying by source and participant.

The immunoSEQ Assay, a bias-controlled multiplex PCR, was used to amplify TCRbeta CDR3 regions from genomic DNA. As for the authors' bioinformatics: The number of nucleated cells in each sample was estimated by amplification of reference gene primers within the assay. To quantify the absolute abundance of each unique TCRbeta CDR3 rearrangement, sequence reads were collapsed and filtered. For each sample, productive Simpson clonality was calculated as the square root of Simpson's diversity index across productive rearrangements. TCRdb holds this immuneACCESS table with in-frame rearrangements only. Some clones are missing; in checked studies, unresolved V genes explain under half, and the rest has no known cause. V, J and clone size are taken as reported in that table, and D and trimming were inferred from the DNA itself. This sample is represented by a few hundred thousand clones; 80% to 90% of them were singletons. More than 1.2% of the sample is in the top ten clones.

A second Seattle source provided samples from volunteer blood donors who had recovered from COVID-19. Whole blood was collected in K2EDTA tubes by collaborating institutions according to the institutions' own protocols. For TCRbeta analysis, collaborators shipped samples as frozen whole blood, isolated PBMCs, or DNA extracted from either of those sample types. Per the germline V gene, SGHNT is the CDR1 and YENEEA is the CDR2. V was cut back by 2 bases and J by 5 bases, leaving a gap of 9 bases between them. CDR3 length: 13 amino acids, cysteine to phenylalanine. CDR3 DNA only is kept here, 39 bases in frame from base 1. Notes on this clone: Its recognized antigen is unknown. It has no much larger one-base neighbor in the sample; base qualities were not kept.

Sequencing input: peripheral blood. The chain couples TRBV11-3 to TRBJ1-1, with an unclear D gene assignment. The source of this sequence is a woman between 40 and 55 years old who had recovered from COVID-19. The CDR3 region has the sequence CASSLSFVTEAFF. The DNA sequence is TGTGCCAGCAGCTTATCTTTTGTGACTGAAGCTTTCTTT.